This T cell receptor (beta chain) appears in the sequencing data of a study of spatial heterogeneity in lung cancer. Study-wide background: On average, each unique TCR and UMI combination appeared more than ten times in raw reads. Broader study findings: Intratumoral expanded alpha and beta TCR counts were found to track tumor mutation counts.

Notes on this clonotype: Its antigen is not identified.

Indicated time point: sample taken at primary tumor resection. There were around 72 donors, all of them untreated patients with early-stage non-small cell lung cancer. Unsorted samples of tumor, nontumor lung or frozen PBMC had their whole RNA sequenced. TCRdb reprocessed the 5' RACE reads via MiXCR and lists one record per CDR3 protein. The data hold some 100,000 distinct CDR3 sequences, with approximately 4.4% observed a single time. V was cut by 5 bases and J by 5 bases, with 18 bases left in between. In germline, CDR1 is MDHEN, CDR2 SYDVKM. This CDR3 spans 16 amino acids. The sequence came from a male donor with early-stage non-small cell lung cancer. Sequencing was performed on lung tumor tissue, taken at surgery. The rearrangement links TRBV28 to TRBJ1-4; possibly TRBD1 for D (5 bases). In DNA form, the CDR3 reads TGTGCCAGCAGTACCAAGCTGGGACCGCGGAATGAAAAACTGTTTTTT. Translating gives CASSTKLGPRNEKLFF.